This TCR beta chain is from a study of blood T cell repertoires in COVID-19. Study-level background: The United States, Italy and Spain provided the acute and convalescent COVID-19 samples.

The authors' processing: Estimation of nucleated cell counts relied on the amplification of reference gene primers. The table came from immunoSEQ multiplex PCR; TCRdb's copy has only in-frame clones and leaves some out. V, J and clone size reflect that table, while D and trimming were determined from the DNA. The data hold around 440,000 clones, with 70% to 90% observed a single time. The CDR3 spans 13 residues. Trimming took 3 bases from V and 7 from J; bases not matched to a gene: 5. The V gene's germline CDR1 is GTSNPN and CDR2 SVGIG (reference sequence). V gene TRBV30 combines with J gene TRBJ2-1; TRBD1 agrees at 8 bases. This clonotype was sampled from a woman in her fifties or sixties with COVID-19, enrolled during active disease. Sequenced input: peripheral blood. The CDR3 bases are TGTGCCTGGAGCCCAGGGGGCCTTAATGAGCAGTTCTTC. The encoded protein is CAWSPGGLNEQFF.